This TCR beta chain comes out of a study of blood T cell repertoires in COVID-19. Study information: Some COVID-19 samples were acute and others convalescent; all came from the United States, Italy and Spain. PBMCs, B-cell-depleted T cells, or T cells were the source of the cDNA or gDNA that made up the material.

Trimming cost V 1 base and J 5 bases; bases outside gene matches: 13. Germline CDR1 and CDR2: LNHDA and SQIVND (reference sequence). The CDR3 sequence is 17 residues long. This clone has a single count. Per the authors' pipeline: Reference gene primer amplification gave estimated nucleated cell counts. The data were produced by immunoSEQ multiplex PCR, yet TCRdb's version contains in-frame clones alone and is incomplete. The V and J calls and clone size are taken from that table; D and trimming were inferred from the DNA. The repertoire has approximately 290,000 clones, 89% of them found once; the top ten carry under 15%.

The sequencing input was peripheral blood. V and J are TRBV19 and TRBJ1-1; 7 positions agree with TRBD1. The clonotype comes from an older woman with acute or convalescent COVID-19. CDR3 residues: CASSIVHRGPTGTEAFF. For the CDR3, the DNA is TGTGCCAGTAGTATAGTACACAGGGGTCCCACCGGAACTGAAGCTTTCTTT.